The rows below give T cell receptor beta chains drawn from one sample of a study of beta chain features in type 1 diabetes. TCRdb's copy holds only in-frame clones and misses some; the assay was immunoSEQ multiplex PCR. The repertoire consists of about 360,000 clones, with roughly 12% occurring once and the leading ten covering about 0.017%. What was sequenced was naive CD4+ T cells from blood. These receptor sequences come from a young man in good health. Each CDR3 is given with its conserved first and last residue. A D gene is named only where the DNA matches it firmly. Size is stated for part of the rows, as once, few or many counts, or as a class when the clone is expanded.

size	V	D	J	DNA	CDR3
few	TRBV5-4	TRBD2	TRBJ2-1	TGTGCCAGCAGCTTACCGGGAGGGCCCTTCAATGAGCAGTTCTTC	CASSLPGGPFNEQFF
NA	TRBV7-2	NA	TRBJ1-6	TGTGCCAGCAGCCCGGACATTTCACCCCTCCACTTT	CASSPDISPLHF
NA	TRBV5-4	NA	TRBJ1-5	TGTGCCAGCAGCTTACAGGGTGATCAGCCCCAGCATTTT	CASSLQGDQPQHF
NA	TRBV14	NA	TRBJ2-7	TGTGCCAGCAGCCAAGACAGGGGCGAGCAGTACTTC	CASSQDRGEQYF
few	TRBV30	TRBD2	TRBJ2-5	TGTGCCTGGAGCGGGGGGGACCAAGAGACCCAGTACTTC	CAWSGGDQETQYF
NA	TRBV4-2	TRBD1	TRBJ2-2	TGTGCCAGCAGCCAAGATGGATGGGACAGGGGGCTCAGGGGACAGGATGGGGAGCTGTTTTTT	CASSQDGWDRGLRGQDGELFF
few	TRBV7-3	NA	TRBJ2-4	TGTGCCAGCAGCATCGGGAGAGTCAAAAACATTCAGTACTTC	CASSIGRVKNIQYF
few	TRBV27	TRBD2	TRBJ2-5	TGTGCCAGCAGTTTTGGCAGGGAGGGGACCCAGTACTTC	CASSFGREGTQYF
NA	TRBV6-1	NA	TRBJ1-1	TGTGCCAGCAGCCCCACGGGGGGACTTGAAGCTTTCTTT	CASSPTGGLEAFF
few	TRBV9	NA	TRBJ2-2	TGTGCCAGCAGCGTAGATCGGGGGACCGGGGAGCTGTTTTTT	CASSVDRGTGELFF
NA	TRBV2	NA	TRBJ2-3	TGTGCCAGCAGCCTGTCCGGTGGAGATACGCAGTATTTT	CASSLSGGDTQYF
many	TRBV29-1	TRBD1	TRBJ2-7	TGCAGCGTCGCCAGGACAGGCTCCTACGAGCAGTACTTC	CSVARTGSYEQYF
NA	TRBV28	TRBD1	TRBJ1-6	TGTGCCAGCAGTCCCAGACAGGGGCGTTCACCCCTCCACTTT	CASSPRQGRSPLHF
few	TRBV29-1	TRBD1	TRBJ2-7	TGCAGCGTGGGAACCGGGACAGACTACGAGCAGTACTTC	CSVGTGTDYEQYF
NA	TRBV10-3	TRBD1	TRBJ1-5	TGTGCCATCAGCAGGCATGGACAGGGGGCGCGGGATCAGCCCCAGCATTTT	CAISRHGQGARDQPQHF
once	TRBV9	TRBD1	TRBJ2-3	TGTGCCAGCAGCAGGGGGCTCGGCACAGATACGCAGTATTTT	CASSRGLGTDTQYF